The rows below give T cell receptor beta chains drawn from one sample of a study of blood T cell repertoires in COVID-19. Some clones are missing from TCRdb's copy, which holds only in-frame ones; the method was immunoSEQ multiplex PCR. The sample lists over 150,000 clones, under 90% occurring once. The sequenced sample was PBMCs or T cells enriched from blood (not recorded which). Source of these receptors: a woman aged 55 to 70 who had recovered from COVID-19. CDR3s include the opening cysteine and the closing phenylalanine or tryptophan. Fields, in order: V gene, J gene, clone size, D gene, CDR3 protein, CDR3 DNA. A D gene is named only where the DNA matches it firmly. Clone size, where shown, is once, few, many, or a class for clones that have expanded.

V gene: TRBV2
J gene: TRBJ2-7
clone size: NA
D gene: NA
CDR3 protein: CARNGNGVEQYF
CDR3 DNA: TGTGCCAGGAACGGGAACGGTGTTGAGCAGTACTTC

V gene: TRBV20-1
J gene: TRBJ1-2
clone size: NA
D gene: NA
CDR3 protein: CSGQGNYGYTF
CDR3 DNA: TGCAGTGGTCAGGGTAACTATGGCTACACCTTC

V gene: TRBV6-5
J gene: TRBJ2-2
clone size: NA
D gene: NA
CDR3 protein: CASSLTPGELFF
CDR3 DNA: TGTGCCAGCAGTTTAACTCCCGGGGAGCTGTTTTTT

V gene: TRBV12-3/TRBV12-4
J gene: TRBJ1-4
clone size: NA
D gene: NA
CDR3 protein: CASSLSPDEKLFF
CDR3 DNA: TGTGCCAGCAGTTTGTCGCCGGATGAAAAACTGTTTTTT

V gene: TRBV6-5
J gene: TRBJ2-2
clone size: few
D gene: TRBD1
CDR3 protein: CASRTGTATGELFF
CDR3 DNA: TGTGCCAGCAGAACAGGGACAGCCACCGGGGAGCTGTTTTTT

V gene: TRBV5-1
J gene: TRBJ2-2
clone size: NA
D gene: TRBD1
CDR3 protein: CASSVRFRDRGAKKDTNTGELFF
CDR3 DNA: TGCGCCAGCAGCGTAAGGTTCCGGGACAGGGGAGCAAAAAAAGACACGAACACCGGGGAGCTGTTTTTT

V gene: TRBV7-9
J gene: TRBJ2-3
clone size: NA
D gene: NA
CDR3 protein: CASSLGIYRDADTQYF
CDR3 DNA: TGTGCCAGCAGCTTAGGAATATACAGGGACGCAGATACGCAGTATTTT

V gene: TRBV19
J gene: TRBJ2-3
clone size: NA
D gene: TRBD2
CDR3 protein: CASKLLAGERDTQYF
CDR3 DNA: TGTGCCAGTAAATTACTAGCGGGGGAAAGAGATACGCAGTATTTT

V gene: TRBV21-1
J gene: TRBJ1-5
clone size: NA
D gene: NA
CDR3 protein: CASSTGGQPQHF
CDR3 DNA: TGTGCCAGCAGCACAGGGGGTCAGCCCCAGCATTTT

V gene: TRBV10-2
J gene: TRBJ2-1
clone size: NA
D gene: TRBD2
CDR3 protein: CASSERLAGGPNEQFF
CDR3 DNA: TGCGCCAGCAGTGAGAGGCTAGCGGGGGGTCCCAATGAGCAGTTCTTC

V gene: TRBV7-3
J gene: TRBJ2-3
clone size: NA
D gene: TRBD2
CDR3 protein: CASSLRSSGGPDTQYF
CDR3 DNA: TGTGCCAGCAGCTTAAGGTCTAGCGGGGGACCAGATACGCAGTATTTT

V gene: TRBV6-5
J gene: TRBJ1-5
clone size: few
D gene: NA
CDR3 protein: CASRITANQPQHF
CDR3 DNA: TGTGCCAGCAGGATTACAGCAAATCAGCCCCAGCATTTT